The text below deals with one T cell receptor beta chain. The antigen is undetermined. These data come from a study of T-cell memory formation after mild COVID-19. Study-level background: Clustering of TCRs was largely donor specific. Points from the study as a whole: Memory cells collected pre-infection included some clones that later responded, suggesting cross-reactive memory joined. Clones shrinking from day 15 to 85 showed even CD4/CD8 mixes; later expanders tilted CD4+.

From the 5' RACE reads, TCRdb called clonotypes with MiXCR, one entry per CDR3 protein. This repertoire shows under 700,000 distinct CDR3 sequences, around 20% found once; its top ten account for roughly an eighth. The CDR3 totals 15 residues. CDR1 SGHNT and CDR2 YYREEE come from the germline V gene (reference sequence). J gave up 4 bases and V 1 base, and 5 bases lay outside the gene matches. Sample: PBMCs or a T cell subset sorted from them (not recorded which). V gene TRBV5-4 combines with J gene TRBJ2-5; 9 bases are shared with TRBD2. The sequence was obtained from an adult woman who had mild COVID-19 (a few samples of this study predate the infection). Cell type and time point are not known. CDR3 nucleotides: TGTGCCAGCAGCTTGCCAGCGGGAGGCTCAGAGACCCAGTACTTC. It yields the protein CASSLPAGGSETQYF.